One sample yielded the 28 T cell receptor beta chains listed below, sequenced in a study of response to subunit inactivated influenza vaccine. TCRdb called the RT-PCR reads again in MiXCR, with one record for every CDR3 protein. This sample has more than 400,000 distinct CDR3 sequences, with around 7.7% found just once. This specimen consisted of PBMCs from blood, obtained approximately 25 months after vaccination. These receptor sequences come from a man in his fifties or sixties who received an inactivated influenza vaccine.

The chain combines TRBV29-1 with TRBJ1-4, with D possibly being TRBD1 (6 bases). Germline values: CDR1 SQVTM, CDR2 ANQGSEA. V was trimmed by 6 bases and J by 5 bases, leaving 19 bases between them. This CDR3 has 15 amino acids. The CDR3 protein is CSVATTGQRNEKLFF. DNA for the CDR3: TGCAGCGTCGCTACTACAGGGCAAAGAAATGAAAAACTGTTTTTT.

The genes are TRBV12-3 or TRBV12-4 and TRBJ2-1; TRBD2 matches at 8 bases. With V trimmed by 7 bases and J by 3 bases, 5 bases remained unmatched. The CDR3 spans 14 residues. CDR3: CASTPSGHYNEQFF. CDR3 coding DNA: TGTGCCAGCACCCCTAGCGGGCACTACAATGAGCAGTTCTTC.

This clonotype was seen ten or more times. The gene calls are TRBV29-1 and TRBJ2-5; TRBD2 matches at 7 bases. Germline CDR1 reads SQVTM; CDR2 reads ANQGSEA. The ends lost 3 bases at V and 4 bases at J; junction bases unmatched: 2. This CDR3 comprises 12 residues. Here the CDR3 reads CSVEGGGETQYF. Written as DNA, the CDR3 is TGCAGCGTTGAGGGGGGGGGAGAGACCCAGTACTTC.

The rearrangement links TRBV20-1 to TRBJ1-6; D is undetermined. Trimming took 4 bases from V and 1 from J, leaving 11 bases between them. Germline V gives CDR1 DFQATT, CDR2 SNEGSKA (reference sequence). There are 15 residues in the CDR3. CDR3 nucleotide sequence: TGCAGTGCTAAACACTCCGGGTCCTATAATTCACCCCTCCACTTT. Translation gives CSAKHSGSYNSPLHF.

This clonotype appeared many times. The chain employs TRBV20-1 and TRBJ2-7; D may be TRBD1 (5 bases). The germline V gene has CDR1 DFQATT and CDR2 SNEGSKA (reference sequence). Trimming removed 2 bases from V and 4 bases from J, with 18 bases in between. This CDR3 has 15 residues. The CDR3 nucleotides read TGCAGTGCTAGACCCCCGAAGACGCCAGGGTACGAGCAGTACTTC. Residues: CSARPPKTPGYEQYF.

This clonotype occurred a few times. The chain has TRBV5-6 and TRBJ2-3, with 8 bases aligning to TRBD2. Looked up from germline, CDR1 is SGHDT and CDR2 is YYEEEE. This CDR3 is 14 amino acids long. The V gene end was trimmed by 2 bases and the J gene end by 8 bases; junction bases not matched to a gene: 7. CDR3 DNA sequence: TGTGCCAGCAGCTTTAGCGGGGCCAGGGGTACGCAGTATTTT. Translating it yields CASSFSGARGTQYF.

There are many counts of this clonotype. The CDR3, as DNA: TGCAGTGCTATTCCTATCCAGGGAAATGTGGCAGATACGCAGTATTTT. This codes for CSAIPIQGNVADTQYF. V gene TRBV20-1 combines with J gene TRBJ2-3; the D gene is possibly TRBD1 (5 bases). In germline, CDR1 is DFQATT, CDR2 SNEGSKA (reference sequence). The V end was cut by 4 bases, the J end by 4 bases, with 21 bases between. The CDR3 runs to 16 residues.

This clonotype occurred a few times. V gene TRBV7-9 combines with J gene TRBJ2-3; weak D call: TRBD2 (6 bases). Trimming removed 0 bases from V and 2 bases from J, with 15 bases in between. CDR1 and CDR2 (germline): SEHNR, FQNEAQ (reference sequence). CDR3 length: 17 amino acids. The CDR3: CASSLAWTIPVTDTQYF. CDR3 DNA sequence: TGTGCCAGCAGCTTAGCATGGACTATTCCCGTCACAGATACGCAGTATTTT. Using reference TRBV7-9 and TRBJ2-3 for the parts outside the CDR3, the full variable domain is DTGVSQNPRHKITKRGQNVTFRCDPISEHNRLYWYRQTLGQGPEFLTYFQNEAQLEKSRLLSDRFSAERPKGSFSTLEIQRTEQGDSAMYLCASSLAWTIPVTDTQYFGPGTRLTVL.

This clonotype has more than one count but fewer than ten. The CDR3 coding sequence is TGCAGCGTTGACGGGGGTTGGGAGGAGACCCAGTACTTC. Translated, it gives CSVDGGWEETQYF. The chain joins TRBV29-1 to TRBJ2-5; D is perhaps TRBD2 (6 bases). Germline V gene data show CDR1 as SQVTM and CDR2 as ANQGSEA. This CDR3 comprises 13 residues. V gave up 3 bases and J gave up 5 bases, with 13 bases separating them.

This chain connects TRBV7-2 to TRBJ2-5, with D possibly matching TRBD1 (7 bases). V lost 5 bases and J 5 bases, leaving 15 bases between the germline ends. CDR3 length: 14 residues. From germline, CDR1 is SGHTA and CDR2 FQGNSA. CDR3 in amino acids: CASSPKTGRETQYF. The CDR3 region has the DNA TGTGCCAGCAGCCCCAAGACAGGGAGGGAGACCCAGTACTTC.

This clonotype was observed a handful of times. V usage is TRBV4-3 and J usage is TRBJ2-7; D may be TRBD1 (5 bases). The CDR3 covers 15 residues. V lost 0 bases to trimming and J lost 5 bases, with 14 bases between them. Germline values: CDR1 LGHNA, CDR2 YSLEER. CDR3 nucleotides: TGCGCCAGCAGCCAAGAAAGCCAGGGTCACGACGAGCAGTACTTC. It yields the protein CASSQESQGHDEQYF.

This clonotype was counted ten times or more. The V gene is TRBV29-1, the J gene TRBJ2-1, with 7 bases matching TRBD2. Looked up from germline, CDR1 is SQVTM and CDR2 is ANQGSEA. This CDR3 spans 11 amino acids. The trim removed 6 bases at V and 12 bases at J, leaving 8 bases unmatched. The CDR3 reads CSVTAGLGQFF. In DNA form, the CDR3 reads TGCAGCGTAACAGCGGGACTCGGGCAGTTCTTC.

There are a few counts of this clonotype. The CDR3 nucleotides are TGTGCCAGCACCCAAACAGGCTACTACGAGCAGTACTTC. Its protein product is CASTQTGYYEQYF. The chain is built from TRBV12-3 or TRBV12-4 and TRBJ2-7, with D possibly TRBD1 on 5 matching bases. There are 13 residues in the CDR3. Trimming took off 7 bases at V and 3 bases at J, with 13 bases between the two ends.

The sample holds a few counts of this clonotype. This chain connects TRBV10-3 to TRBJ2-5; the D gene is possibly TRBD2 (6 bases). CDR3 length: 13 amino acids. The V end lost 6 bases, the J end lost 2 bases, and 10 bases lay between the germline ends. Germline V gene data show CDR1 as ENHRY and CDR2 as SYGVKD. The CDR3 region has the DNA TGTGCCATCAGGGCGGGGCCTCAAGAGACCCAGTACTTC. Protein: CAIRAGPQETQYF.

In this sample, this clonotype turned up a few times. The chain employs TRBV6-1 and TRBJ2-7; no firm D call. CDR1 MNHNS and CDR2 SASEGT come from the germline V gene. V was shortened by 4 bases and J by 0 bases, with 7 bases between the two germline ends. The CDR3 loop spans 13 amino acids. CDR3 residues: CASSADFSYEQYF. The CDR3 DNA reads as TGTGCCAGCAGTGCCGACTTCTCCTACGAGCAGTACTTC.

This clonotype was seen more than once but under ten times. This chain uses TRBV6-1 with TRBJ2-3; 7 bases agree with TRBD1. Germline V lookup: CDR1 MNHNS, CDR2 SASEGT. This CDR3 has 15 amino acids. Trimming removed 5 bases from V and 6 bases from J; junction bases left unmatched: 11. The CDR3 DNA reads as TGTGCCAGCAGTAGCCGACAGGGTCGGTTGGATACGCAGTATTTT. Its translation is CASSSRQGRLDTQYF.

This clonotype was detected a few times. The chain uses TRBV12-3 or TRBV12-4 and TRBJ1-2; maybe TRBD1 (5 bases). The V and J ends lost 8 bases and 2 bases respectively, with 12 bases between them. This CDR3 spans 13 amino acids. CDR3: CASHGTLNYGYTF. The CDR3 coding sequence is TGTGCCAGCCATGGGACGCTAAACTATGGCTACACCTTC.

This clonotype was detected only a few times. The chain is built from TRBV27 and TRBJ2-2; D possibly corresponds to TRBD1 (6 bases). Germline V gene sequence: CDR1 MNHEY, CDR2 SMNVEV (reference sequence). This CDR3 has 14 amino acids. V was cut by 5 bases and J by 6 bases, with 13 bases left in between. The CDR3: CASSPQGIAGELFF. For the CDR3, the DNA is TGTGCCAGCAGTCCTCAGGGGATCGCCGGGGAGCTGTTTTTT.

CDR3 nucleotide sequence: TGTGCCATCAGTGAAGGGATCAGTACAGGGCGTCTCTATGGCTACACCTTC. Protein product: CAISEGISTGRLYGYTF. The gene calls are TRBV10-3 and TRBJ1-2; tentative D call: TRBD1 (6 bases). Trimming left V 3 bases short and J 4 bases short, with 21 bases between. Germline loops: CDR1 ENHRY, CDR2 SYGVKD. The CDR3 covers 17 residues.

J is TRBJ2-6 and V is TRBV3-1; D tentatively fits TRBD1 or TRBD2 (5 bases each). Germline CDR1 and CDR2: LGHDT and YNNKEL (reference sequence). This CDR3 contains 22 residues. V lost 0 bases to trimming and J lost 0 bases, with 24 bases between them. CDR3 loop: CASSQERWGPRGVTSGANVLTF. For the CDR3, the DNA is TGTGCCAGCAGCCAAGAACGGTGGGGACCCAGAGGTGTGACCTCTGGGGCCAACGTCCTGACTTTC.

CDR3 sequence (DNA): TGCGCCAGCAGCCCTAAGGACAGGGGGCTTACCTACGAGCAGTACTTC. It codes for CASSPKDRGLTYEQYF. The rearrangement links TRBV5-1 to TRBJ2-7; 11 nucleotides match TRBD1. The CDR3 sequence is 16 residues long. V lost 4 bases to trimming and J lost 2 bases; unmatched junction nucleotides: 8. CDR1 and CDR2 from the germline V gene are SGHRS and YFSETQ.

The chain carries TRBV5-6 and TRBJ2-2; 13 nucleotides align to TRBD2. The length of the CDR3 is 18 residues. Germline trimming cut 4 bases from V and 3 bases from J; bases unmatched to any gene: 9. Germline loops: CDR1 SGHDT, CDR2 YYEEEE. The CDR3 loop is CASSPGTSGILYTGELFF. The CDR3 DNA reads as TGTGCCAGCAGCCCGGGGACTAGCGGGATCCTTTACACCGGGGAGCTGTTTTTT.

This clonotype was seen ten or more times. The chain carries TRBV12-3 or TRBV12-4 and TRBJ2-2; 7 bases map to TRBD1. V gave up 6 bases and J gave up 6 bases; unmatched junction bases: 1. This CDR3 has 12 amino acids. CDR3 nucleotide sequence: TGTGCCAGCAGCACAGGGGCCGGGGAGCTGTTTTTT. This encodes CASSTGAGELFF.

The chain has TRBV5-1 and TRBJ2-1; D remains ambiguous. The CDR3 sequence is 15 residues long. Germline V gene data show CDR1 as SGHRS and CDR2 as YFSETQ. Trimming stripped 2 bases from V and 0 bases from J, with 9 bases between. The CDR3 coding sequence is TGCGCCAGCAGCTTTCGGTGGAGCTCCTACAATGAGCAGTTCTTC. This codes for CASSFRWSSYNEQFF.

In its sample, this clonotype was seen many times. The J gene is TRBJ2-1, the V gene TRBV4-3; D remains ambiguous. This CDR3 has 15 amino acids. Germline lookup yields CDR1 LGHNA and CDR2 YSLEER. V shed 1 base and J shed 8 bases, with 15 bases lying between them. The CDR3 loop reads CASSQGLRPGDEQFF. The DNA of the CDR3 is TGCGCCAGCAGCCAAGGACTCCGCCCTGGGGATGAGCAGTTCTTC.

The CDR3 sequence is CASSLAGDSVEQYF. The CDR3 bases are TGTGCCAGCAGCTTGGCGGGAGATTCGGTAGAGCAGTACTTC. This sequence joins TRBV7-2 and TRBJ2-7, with 7 nucleotides matching TRBD2. The CDR3 loop spans 14 amino acids. Trimming cost V 3 bases and J 7 bases; bases outside gene matches: 9. CDR1 and CDR2 (germline): SGHTA, FQGNSA.

This clonotype was seen a few times. The rearrangement uses TRBV6-1 and TRBJ2-2, with D maybe TRBD2 (7 bases). Germline V gives CDR1 MNHNS, CDR2 SASEGT. This CDR3 is built from 16 residues. V gave up 6 bases and J gave up 4 bases, with 18 bases separating them. The CDR3 reads CASRSLGGAPTGELFF. Written as DNA, the CDR3 is TGTGCCAGCAGGTCCCTGGGGGGGGCCCCCACCGGGGAGCTGTTTTTT.

This clonotype appeared a few times. The gene calls are TRBV29-1 and TRBJ2-3; maybe TRBD2 (5 bases). From germline, CDR1 is SQVTM and CDR2 ANQGSEA. CDR3 size: 12 residues. V lost 8 bases to trimming and J lost 3 bases, with 12 bases between them. The CDR3 protein is CSFRGHTDTQYF. The CDR3 DNA sequence: TGCAGCTTTCGAGGGCATACAGATACGCAGTATTTT.